These T cell receptor beta chains were read from a single sample in a study of blood T cells in healthy people across ages. TCRdb processed the 5' RACE reads anew with MiXCR; each CDR3 protein has one entry. In the table there are approximately 900,000 distinct CDR3 sequences, under 50% of which are singletons. The sample was blood. Receptors originate from a man aged 25 to 40 in good health. Each CDR3 is given with its conserved first and last residue. A D gene is named only where the DNA matches it firmly. Size is stated for part of the rows, as once, few or many counts, or as a class when the clone is expanded.

>.|.|TRBV5-1|TRBJ1-1
CASSLHPEAFF
TGCGCCAGCAGCTTGCATCCTGAAGCTTTCTTT
>TRBD2|.|TRBV7-3|TRBJ2-5
CASSSASGGAETQYF
TGTGCCAGCAGCTCGGCTAGCGGGGGGGCGGAGACCCAGTACTTC
>TRBD1|.|TRBV29-1|TRBJ2-1
CSVRQGSYNEQFF
TGCAGCGTTAGACAGGGTTCCTACAATGAGCAGTTCTTC
>TRBD1|.|TRBV28|TRBJ2-7
CASIRGTGEEQYF
TGTGCCAGCATCCGAGGGACAGGGGAAGAGCAGTACTTC
>TRBD1|.|TRBV20-1|TRBJ2-1
CSATGTGASQSSYNEQFF
TGCAGTGCTACCGGGACAGGGGCCTCACAGAGCTCCTACAATGAGCAGTTCTTC
>TRBD1|.|TRBV20-1|TRBJ2-3
CSAYTGVDTDTQYF
TGCAGTGCTTATACAGGGGTCGACACAGATACGCAGTATTTT
>TRBD2|.|TRBV27|TRBJ2-1
CASSLLAGGEQFF
TGTGCCAGCAGTTTACTAGCGGGGGGAGAGCAGTTCTTC
>TRBD1|few|TRBV12-3/TRBV12-4|TRBJ1-5
CASTDRGNQPQHF
TGTGCCAGCACCGACAGGGGAAATCAGCCCCAGCATTTT
>TRBD2|.|TRBV6-1|TRBJ2-1
CASSDSSGGAWWQFF
TGTGCCAGCAGTGACTCTAGCGGGGGGGCATGGTGGCAGTTCTTC
>TRBD2|.|TRBV6-2/TRBV6-3|TRBJ2-3
CASSLGLAVASRTDTQYF
TGTGCCAGCAGTTTGGGACTAGCGGTTGCATCCCGGACAGATACGCAGTATTTT
>TRBD1|.|TRBV5-6|TRBJ2-3
CASSLQRQGSLDTQYF
TGTGCCAGCAGCCTTCAACGACAGGGAAGTCTGGATACGCAGTATTTT
>.|.|TRBV7-9|TRBJ2-4
CASSWRGDANIQYF
TGTGCCAGCAGCTGGCGGGGAGATGCAAACATTCAGTACTTC
>.|few|TRBV20-1|TRBJ2-1
CSARTDRDEQFF
TGCAGTGCTAGGACGGATAGGGATGAGCAGTTCTTC
>TRBD1|once|TRBV20-1|TRBJ1-5
CSARAPRTGGSSSNQPQHF
TGCAGTGCTAGAGCTCCTCGGACAGGGGGCAGCTCTAGCAATCAGCCCCAGCATTTT
>.|.|TRBV6-5|TRBJ2-3
CASRPGRNTDTQYF
TGTGCCAGCAGGCCTGGACGGAACACAGATACGCAGTATTTT
>TRBD2|.|TRBV5-1|TRBJ2-7
CASSLLADTSYEQYF
TGCGCCAGCAGCTTGCTAGCGGATACTTCCTACGAGCAGTACTTC
>TRBD1|.|TRBV24-1|TRBJ2-1
CATSEDGQGNEQFF
TGTGCCACCAGTGAGGACGGACAGGGGAATGAGCAGTTCTTC
>.|few|TRBV20-1|TRBJ2-1
CSARVLGNNEQFF
TGCAGTGCTAGAGTGCTGGGAAACAATGAGCAGTTCTTC
>.|few|TRBV6-1|TRBJ2-7
CASSEALQEVAVEQYF
TGTGCCAGCAGTGAAGCGTTGCAGGAGGTTGCGGTCGAGCAGTACTTC
>.|.|TRBV27|TRBJ1-3
CASSETRSSSGNTIYF
TGTGCCAGCAGCGAGACAAGATCAAGCTCTGGAAACACCATATATTTT
>TRBD1|.|TRBV10-3|TRBJ2-3
CAISPGQVLTDTQYF
TGTGCCATCAGCCCGGGACAGGTACTCACAGATACGCAGTATTTT
>.|once|TRBV25-1|TRBJ1-6
CASSSGTLNSPLHF
TGTGCCAGCAGTTCCGGGACACTGAATTCACCCCTCCACTTT
>.|many|TRBV28|TRBJ1-2
CASSLSSASNYGYTF
TGTGCCAGCAGTTTATCGTCCGCCAGTAACTATGGCTACACCTTC
>.|.|TRBV10-3|TRBJ1-2
CAISDTNYGYTF
TGTGCCATCAGTGACACCAACTATGGCTACACCTTC
>.|.|TRBV30|TRBJ2-3
CAWKGEGYSDTQYF
TGTGCCTGGAAGGGCGAGGGTTACTCAGATACGCAGTATTTT
>.|.|TRBV13|TRBJ2-7
CASSSGKDSYEQYF
TGTGCCAGCAGCTCGGGGAAGGACAGCTACGAGCAGTACTTC
>.|many|TRBV3-1|TRBJ2-3
CASSPRPDTQYF
TGTGCCAGCAGCCCCCGTCCGGATACGCAGTATTTT
>.|few|TRBV20-1|TRBJ1-1
CSAIQPNTEAFF
TGCAGTGCTATCCAACCGAACACTGAAGCTTTCTTT
>.|.|TRBV20-1|TRBJ1-2
CSARGATGSYGHTF
TGCAGTGCTAGAGGGGCCACAGGGAGCTATGGCCACACCTTC
>TRBD1|.|TRBV6-6|TRBJ2-3
CASSSPGGFDTQYF
TGTGCCAGCAGTTCACCAGGGGGCTTTGATACGCAGTATTTT
>.|.|TRBV27|TRBJ1-2
CASSLVEGMEGYTF
TGTGCCAGCAGTTTGGTGGAGGGAATGGAGGGCTACACCTTC
>TRBD2|many|TRBV27|TRBJ2-5
CASSSGLAGQETQYF
TGTGCCAGCAGTTCGGGACTAGCAGGTCAAGAGACCCAGTACTTC